The source of this T cell receptor (beta chain) is a study of blood T cell repertoires in COVID-19. The CDR3 runs to 15 residues. The ends lost 7 bases at V and 7 bases at J; junction bases unmatched: 8. Germline V gene sequence: CDR1 MGHDK, CDR2 SYGVNS. Assay: immunoSEQ multiplex PCR; the TCRdb copy retains only in-frame clones and omits some. Of 150,000 or so clones in the sample, approximately 80% are singletons; the top ten hold about an eighth. While infection was still active, Seattle patients were enrolled and then followed longitudinally. Sequenced sample: peripheral blood. The chain has TRBV25-1 and TRBJ2-1, with 12 bases fitting TRBD2. The TCR comes from a woman aged 55 to 70 with COVID-19, enrolled during active disease. Here the CDR3 DNA reads TGTGCCAGCACCGACCCCGGGACTAGCGGGAATGAGCAGTTCTTC. Translation: CASTDPGTSGNEQFF. The complete variable domain, with remaining parts taken from reference TRBV25-1 and TRBJ2-1, reads EADIYQTPRYLVIGTGKKITLECSQTMGHDKMYWYQQDPGMELHLIHYSYGVNSTEKGDLSSESTVSRIRTEHFPLTLESARPSHTSQYLCASTDPGTSGNEQFFGPGTRLTVL.